The rows below give T cell receptor beta chains drawn from one sample of a study of T cells in Graves' hyperthyroidism and ophthalmopathy. From the multiplex PCR reads, TCRdb called clonotypes with MiXCR, one entry per CDR3 protein. The sample shows some 510,000 distinct CDR3 sequences, roughly 20% of them seen only once. The sequenced sample was blood. The receptors originated from a man in his late teens or twenties with Graves' hyperthyroidism. CDR3s include the opening cysteine and the closing phenylalanine or tryptophan. The D gene is left open where the match is weak. Clone size is shown for a subset of rows, as once, few, many or a class of expanded clone.

size	J	D	V	DNA	CDR3
NA	TRBJ2-7	NA	TRBV5-4	TGTGCCAGCAACGTCCAGGGGTCCTACGAGCAGTACTTC	CASNVQGSYEQYF
NA	TRBJ2-4	NA	TRBV7-2	TGTGCCAGCAGCTTAGTGGTAACTAGCCCGGCCAAAAACATTCAGTACTTC	CASSLVVTSPAKNIQYF
many	TRBJ2-2	TRBD2	TRBV20-1	TGCAGTGCTACAGATGGCGGGGGCACCGGGGAGCTGTTTTTT	CSATDGGGTGELFF
NA	TRBJ2-7	TRBD1	TRBV29-1	TGCAGCGCCGAAGGGGGACAGGGTAGCGAGCAGTACTTC	CSAEGGQGSEQYF
many	TRBJ1-3	NA	TRBV6-1	TGTGCCAGCAGTGACGGGGTAACGGGAAACACCATATATTTT	CASSDGVTGNTIYF
NA	TRBJ2-2	NA	TRBV5-6	TGTGCCAGCAGCTTGGGGAGCTTCGCCGGGGAGCTGTTTTTT	CASSLGSFAGELFF
NA	TRBJ1-1	NA	TRBV12-5	TGTGCTAGTGGTTTCTCGACAGGATCTTCTACTGAAGCTTTCTTT	CASGFSTGSSTEAFF
many	TRBJ2-7	TRBD1	TRBV6-2/TRBV6-3	TGTGCCAGCAGCGACGCGCAGGGGGCGCGCAAGCAGTACTTC	CASSDAQGARKQYF
many	TRBJ2-7	TRBD1	TRBV28	TGTGCCAGCAGTTTATGGGGGGACAGGGGCTACGAGCAGTACTTC	CASSLWGDRGYEQYF
few	TRBJ2-5	TRBD2	TRBV15	TGTGCCACCAGCAGAGGCCGGCTAGCGGGGGGGAAAGAGACCCAGTACTTC	CATSRGRLAGGKETQYF
few	TRBJ2-2	TRBD1	TRBV7-6	TGTGCCAGCAGCGCCCGGGACAGGGAAGCCGGGGAGCTGTTTTTT	CASSARDREAGELFF
many	TRBJ1-1	NA	TRBV28	TGTGCCAGCAGTTTGGCCGGGTCGTGGGGGGCCCCGAACACTGAAGCTTTCTTT	CASSLAGSWGAPNTEAFF
many	TRBJ2-2	NA	TRBV28	TGTGCCAGCAGTTTATTAGGGGCACGGACCGGGGAGCTGTTTTTT	CASSLLGARTGELFF
many	TRBJ1-2	TRBD1	TRBV12-3/TRBV12-4	TGTGCCAGCGGGGACAGGGTTAATAACTATGGCTACACCTTC	CASGDRVNNYGYTF
NA	TRBJ1-5	TRBD1	TRBV19	TGTGCCACCCCAAGGGGGCCCACAGGGGAGGCTCAGCCCCAGCATTTT	CATPRGPTGEAQPQHF
many	TRBJ2-7	TRBD1	TRBV19	TGTGCCAGTAGTCCTTGGACAGGGGACATTTTCGAGCAGTACTTC	CASSPWTGDIFEQYF
many	TRBJ2-5	NA	TRBV25-1	TGTGCCAGCAGACGTAGGGGAGCACAAGAGACCCAGTACTTC	CASRRRGAQETQYF
many	TRBJ2-7	TRBD1	TRBV7-9	TGTGCCAGCAGCCCCCCCGGGACAGCGTACGAGCAGTACTTC	CASSPPGTAYEQYF
many	TRBJ1-2	NA	TRBV9	TGTGCCAGCAGCCCGCTCCGGGGTGACTATGGCTACACCTTC	CASSPLRGDYGYTF
many	TRBJ2-7	TRBD1	TRBV27	TGTGCCAGCAGTTTGTACAGGGGGTTCTACGAGCAGTACTTC	CASSLYRGFYEQYF
NA	TRBJ1-2	NA	TRBV12-3/TRBV12-4	TGTGCCAGCAGCTGGGGACGGTTGGGTGGCTACACCTTC	CASSWGRLGGYTF
many	TRBJ1-1	NA	TRBV12-3/TRBV12-4	TGTGCCAGCAGTTTTCCACCAATGAACACTGAAGCTTTCTTT	CASSFPPMNTEAFF
many	TRBJ1-5	NA	TRBV6-1	TGTGCCAGCAGCAAAACCAATCAGCCCCAGCATTTT	CASSKTNQPQHF
few	TRBJ1-2	NA	TRBV6-2/TRBV6-3	TGTGCCAGCAGTTACGGGGAGAACTATGGCTACACCTTC	CASSYGENYGYTF
NA	TRBJ2-6	TRBD1	TRBV6-2/TRBV6-3	TGTGCCAGCAGTTGGACCGGGACAGGGGGTTCTGGGGCCAACGTCCTGACTTTC	CASSWTGTGGSGANVLTF
many	TRBJ1-1	TRBD1	TRBV28	TGTGCCAGCAATGGGGACAGTTACACTGAAGCTTTCTTT	CASNGDSYTEAFF